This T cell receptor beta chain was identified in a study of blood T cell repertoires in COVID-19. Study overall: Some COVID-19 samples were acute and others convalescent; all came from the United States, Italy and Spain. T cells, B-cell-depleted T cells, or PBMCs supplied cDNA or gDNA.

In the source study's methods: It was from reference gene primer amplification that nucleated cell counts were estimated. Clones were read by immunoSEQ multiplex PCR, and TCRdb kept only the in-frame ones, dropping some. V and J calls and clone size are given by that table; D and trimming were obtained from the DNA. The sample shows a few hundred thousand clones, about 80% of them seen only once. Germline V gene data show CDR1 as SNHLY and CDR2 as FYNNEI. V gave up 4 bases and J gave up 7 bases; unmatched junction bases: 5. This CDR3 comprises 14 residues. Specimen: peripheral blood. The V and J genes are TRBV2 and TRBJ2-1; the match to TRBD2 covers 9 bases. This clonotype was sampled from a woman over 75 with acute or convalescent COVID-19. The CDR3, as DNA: TGTGCCAGCAGTGCTAGTCTAGCGGGAAATGAGCAGTTCTTC. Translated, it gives CASSASLAGNEQFF.